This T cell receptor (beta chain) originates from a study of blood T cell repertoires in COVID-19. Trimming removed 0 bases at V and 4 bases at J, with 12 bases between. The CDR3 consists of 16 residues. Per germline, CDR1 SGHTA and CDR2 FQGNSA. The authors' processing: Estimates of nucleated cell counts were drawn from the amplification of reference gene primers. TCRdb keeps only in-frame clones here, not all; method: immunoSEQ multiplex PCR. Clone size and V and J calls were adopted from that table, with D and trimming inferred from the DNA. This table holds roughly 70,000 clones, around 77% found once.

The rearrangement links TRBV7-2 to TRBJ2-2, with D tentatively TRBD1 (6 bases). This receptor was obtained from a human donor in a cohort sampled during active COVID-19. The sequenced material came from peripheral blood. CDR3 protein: CASSLAQGSLTGELFF. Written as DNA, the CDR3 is TGTGCCAGCAGCTTAGCCCAGGGGTCCCTCACCGGGGAGCTGTTTTTT.